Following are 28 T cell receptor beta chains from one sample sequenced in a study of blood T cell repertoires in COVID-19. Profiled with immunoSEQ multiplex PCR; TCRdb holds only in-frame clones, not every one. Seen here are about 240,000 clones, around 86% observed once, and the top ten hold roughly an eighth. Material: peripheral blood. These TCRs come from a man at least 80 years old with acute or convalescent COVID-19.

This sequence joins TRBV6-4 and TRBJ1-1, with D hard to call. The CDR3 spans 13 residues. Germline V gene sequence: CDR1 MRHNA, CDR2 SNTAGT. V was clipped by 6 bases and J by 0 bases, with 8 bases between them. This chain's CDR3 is CASSVDLNTEAFF. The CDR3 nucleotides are TGTGCCAGCAGCGTAGACTTGAACACTGAAGCTTTCTTT.

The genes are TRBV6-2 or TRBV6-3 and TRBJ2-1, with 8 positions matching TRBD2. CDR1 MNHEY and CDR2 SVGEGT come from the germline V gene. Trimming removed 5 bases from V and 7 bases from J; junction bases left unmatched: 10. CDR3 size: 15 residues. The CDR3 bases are TGTGCCAGCAGTCCGTTAGCGGGGAACTTGAATGAGCAGTTCTTC. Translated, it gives CASSPLAGNLNEQFF.

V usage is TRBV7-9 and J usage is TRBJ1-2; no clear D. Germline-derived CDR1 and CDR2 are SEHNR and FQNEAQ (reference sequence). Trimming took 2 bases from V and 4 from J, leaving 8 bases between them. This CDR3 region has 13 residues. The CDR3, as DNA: TGTGCCAGCAGCTTATCTGTTTCCTATGGCTACACCTTC. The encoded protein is CASSLSVSYGYTF.

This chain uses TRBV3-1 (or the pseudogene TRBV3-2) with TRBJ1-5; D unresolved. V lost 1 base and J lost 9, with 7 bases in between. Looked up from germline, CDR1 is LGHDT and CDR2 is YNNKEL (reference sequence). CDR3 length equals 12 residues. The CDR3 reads CASSQGEAPQHF. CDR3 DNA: TGTGCCAGCAGCCAAGGCGAGGCGCCCCAGCATTTT.

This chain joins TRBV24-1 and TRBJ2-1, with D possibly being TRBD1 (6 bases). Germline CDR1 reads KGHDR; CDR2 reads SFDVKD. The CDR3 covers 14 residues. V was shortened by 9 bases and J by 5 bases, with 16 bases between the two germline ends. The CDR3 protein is CATSRGPLDNEQFF. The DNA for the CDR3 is TGTGCCACCTCCAGGGGCCCGCTGGACAATGAGCAGTTCTTC.

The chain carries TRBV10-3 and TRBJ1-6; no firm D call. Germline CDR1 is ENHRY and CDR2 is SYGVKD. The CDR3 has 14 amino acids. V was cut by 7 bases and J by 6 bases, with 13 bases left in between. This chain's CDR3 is CAITPREGNSPLHF. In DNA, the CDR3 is TGTGCCATCACCCCAAGGGAGGGTAATTCACCCCTCCACTTT.

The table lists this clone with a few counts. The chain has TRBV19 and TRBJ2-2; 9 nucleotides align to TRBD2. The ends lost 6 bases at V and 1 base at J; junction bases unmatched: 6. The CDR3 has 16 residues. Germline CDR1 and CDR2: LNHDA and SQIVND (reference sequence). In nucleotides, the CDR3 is TGTGCCAGTAGGGACCTAGCGGGGAGGAACACCGGGGAGCTGTTTTTT. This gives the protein CASRDLAGRNTGELFF.

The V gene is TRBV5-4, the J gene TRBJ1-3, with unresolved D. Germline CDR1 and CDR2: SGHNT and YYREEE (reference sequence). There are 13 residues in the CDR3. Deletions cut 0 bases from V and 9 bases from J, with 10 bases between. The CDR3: CASSLDVPGTIYF. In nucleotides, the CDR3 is TGTGCCAGCAGCTTGGACGTTCCCGGCACCATATATTTT.

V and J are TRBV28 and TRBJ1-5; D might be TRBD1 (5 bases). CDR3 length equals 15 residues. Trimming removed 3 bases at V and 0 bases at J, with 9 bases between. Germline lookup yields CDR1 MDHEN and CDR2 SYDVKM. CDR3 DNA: TGTGCCAGCAGTTTTCAGGGTGCTAGCAATCAGCCCCAGCATTTT. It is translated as CASSFQGASNQPQHF. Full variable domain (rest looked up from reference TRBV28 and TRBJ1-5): DVKVTQSSRYLVKRTGEKVFLECVQDMDHENMFWYRQDPGLGLRLIYFSYDVKMKEKGDIPEGYSVSREKKERFSLILESASTNQTSMYLCASSFQGASNQPQHFGDGTRLSIL.

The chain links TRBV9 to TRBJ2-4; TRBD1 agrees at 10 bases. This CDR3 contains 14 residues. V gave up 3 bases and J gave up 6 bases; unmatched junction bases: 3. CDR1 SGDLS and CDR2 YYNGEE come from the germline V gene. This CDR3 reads CASSGRTGGNIQYF. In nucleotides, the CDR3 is TGTGCCAGCAGCGGCCGGACAGGGGGAAACATTCAGTACTTC.

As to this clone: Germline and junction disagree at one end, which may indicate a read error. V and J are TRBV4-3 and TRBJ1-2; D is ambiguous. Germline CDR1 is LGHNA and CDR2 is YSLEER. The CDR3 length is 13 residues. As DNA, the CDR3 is TGCGCCAGTAGCCAAGATCCGTACTATGGCTACACCTTC. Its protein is CASSQDPYYGYTF.

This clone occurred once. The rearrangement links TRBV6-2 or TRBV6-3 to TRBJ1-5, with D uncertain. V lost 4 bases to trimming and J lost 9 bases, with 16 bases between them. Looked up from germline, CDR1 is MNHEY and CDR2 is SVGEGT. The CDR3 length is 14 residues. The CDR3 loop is CASSSDGYSGPQHF. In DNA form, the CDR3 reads TGTGCCAGCAGTTCAGACGGCTACTCAGGGCCCCAGCATTTT.

The CDR3 sequence: CASSLRASGSYEQYF. The CDR3 DNA reads TGCGCCAGCAGCTTGAGGGCTAGCGGGAGCTACGAGCAGTACTTC. The chain links TRBV5-1 to TRBJ2-7; 10 bases are a match to TRBD2. Losses at the gene ends were 1 base for V and 3 bases for J; bases not matched to a gene: 4. Per the germline V gene, CDR1 is SGHRS and CDR2 is YFSETQ. CDR3 length equals 15 residues.

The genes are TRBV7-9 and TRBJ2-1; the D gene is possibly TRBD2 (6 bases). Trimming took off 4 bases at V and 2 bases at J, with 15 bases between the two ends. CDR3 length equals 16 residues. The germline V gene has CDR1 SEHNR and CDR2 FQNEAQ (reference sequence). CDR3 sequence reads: CASSSQLGGAYNEQFF. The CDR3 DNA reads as TGTGCCAGCAGCTCCCAATTGGGGGGAGCCTACAATGAGCAGTTCTTC.

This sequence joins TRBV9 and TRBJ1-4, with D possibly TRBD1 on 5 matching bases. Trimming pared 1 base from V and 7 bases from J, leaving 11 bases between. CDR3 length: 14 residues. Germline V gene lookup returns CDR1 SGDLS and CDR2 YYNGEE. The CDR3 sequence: CASSVQGGGEKLFF. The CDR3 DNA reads TGTGCCAGCAGCGTACAGGGAGGTGGTGAAAAACTGTTTTTT.

CDR3 bases: TGTGCCACCAGTACAGGGACCCCATCCAAACTAAACTATGGCTACACCTTC. Protein sequence: CATSTGTPSKLNYGYTF. The rearrangement joins TRBV24-1 to TRBJ1-2, with a weak D call TRBD1 (6 bases). Trimming cost V 6 bases and J 2 bases, with 21 bases left between them. This CDR3 has 17 residues. Germline lookup yields CDR1 KGHDR and CDR2 SFDVKD.

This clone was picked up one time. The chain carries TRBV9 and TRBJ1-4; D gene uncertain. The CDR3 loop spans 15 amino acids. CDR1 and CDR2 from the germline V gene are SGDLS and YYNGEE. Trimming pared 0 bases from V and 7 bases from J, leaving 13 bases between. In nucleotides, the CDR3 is TGTGCCAGCAGCGTAGCGGGTCGAGGAGGTGAAAAACTGTTTTTT. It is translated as CASSVAGRGGEKLFF. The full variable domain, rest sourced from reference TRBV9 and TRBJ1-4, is DSGVTQTPKHLITATGQRVTLRCSPRSGDLSVYWYQQSLDQGLQFLIQYYNGEERAKGNILERFSAQQFPDLHSELNLSSLELGDSALYFCASSVAGRGGEKLFFGSGTQLSVL.

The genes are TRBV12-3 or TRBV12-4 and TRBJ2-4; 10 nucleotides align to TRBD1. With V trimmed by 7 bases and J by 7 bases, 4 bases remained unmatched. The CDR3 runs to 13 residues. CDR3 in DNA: TGTGCCAGCACTCCGGGACAGGGGAACATTCAGTACTTC. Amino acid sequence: CASTPGQGNIQYF.

As DNA, the CDR3 is TGTGCCAGCAGTGTCGGACAGCCCCATTCACCCCTCCACTTT. This encodes CASSVGQPHSPLHF. J is TRBJ1-6 and V is TRBV28, with a weak D call TRBD1 (6 bases). The V end lost 5 bases, the J end lost 8 bases, and 13 bases lay between the germline ends. Germline-derived CDR1 and CDR2 are MDHEN and SYDVKM. The CDR3 covers 14 residues.

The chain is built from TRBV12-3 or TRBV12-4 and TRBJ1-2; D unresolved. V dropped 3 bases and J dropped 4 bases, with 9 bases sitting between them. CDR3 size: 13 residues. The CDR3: CASSFEDFYGYTF. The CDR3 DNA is TGTGCCAGCAGTTTTGAGGATTTCTATGGCTACACCTTC.

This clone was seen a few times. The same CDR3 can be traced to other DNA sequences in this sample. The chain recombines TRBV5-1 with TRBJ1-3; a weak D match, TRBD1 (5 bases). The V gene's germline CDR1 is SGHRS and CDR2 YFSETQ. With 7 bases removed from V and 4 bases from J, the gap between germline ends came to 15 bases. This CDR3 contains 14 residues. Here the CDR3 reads CASSLTVSGNTIYF. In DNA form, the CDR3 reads TGCGCCAGCTCATTGACAGTATCGGGAAACACCATATATTTT.

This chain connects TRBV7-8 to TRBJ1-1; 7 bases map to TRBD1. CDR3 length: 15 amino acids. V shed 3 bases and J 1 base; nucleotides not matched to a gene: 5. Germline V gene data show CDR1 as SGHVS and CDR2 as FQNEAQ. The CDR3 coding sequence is TGTGCCAGCAGCTTGTACAGGGGCGAGAACACTGAAGCTTTCTTT. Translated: CASSLYRGENTEAFF.

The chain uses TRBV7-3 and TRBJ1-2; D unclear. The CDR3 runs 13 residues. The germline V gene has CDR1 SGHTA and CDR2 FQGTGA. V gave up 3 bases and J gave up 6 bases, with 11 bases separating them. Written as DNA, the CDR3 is TGTGCCAGCAGCTTCGGAGTGGTCGATGGCTACACCTTC. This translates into CASSFGVVDGYTF.

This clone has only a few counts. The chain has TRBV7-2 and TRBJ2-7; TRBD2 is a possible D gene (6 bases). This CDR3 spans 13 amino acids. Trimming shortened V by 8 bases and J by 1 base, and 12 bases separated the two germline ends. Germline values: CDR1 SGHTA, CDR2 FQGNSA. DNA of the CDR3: TGTGCCAGCTCCGTCCGGGAGTCCTACGAGCAGTACTTC. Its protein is CASSVRESYEQYF. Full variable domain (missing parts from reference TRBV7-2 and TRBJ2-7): GAGVSQSPSNKVTEKGKDVELRCDPISGHTALYWYRQSLGQGLEFLIYFQGNSAPDKSGLPSDRFSAERTGGSVSTLTIQRTQQEDSAVYLCASSVRESYEQYFGPGTRLTVT.

This CDR3 is CASSFEGTWIDTQYF. Written as DNA, the CDR3 is TGTGCCAGCAGCTTCGAAGGGACATGGATAGATACGCAGTATTTT. V and J are TRBV2 and TRBJ2-3, with D possibly TRBD1 on 6 matching bases. In germline, CDR1 is SNHLY, CDR2 FYNNEI. V lost 6 bases, J lost 5 bases, and 18 bases lay in between. The CDR3 is 15 residues long.

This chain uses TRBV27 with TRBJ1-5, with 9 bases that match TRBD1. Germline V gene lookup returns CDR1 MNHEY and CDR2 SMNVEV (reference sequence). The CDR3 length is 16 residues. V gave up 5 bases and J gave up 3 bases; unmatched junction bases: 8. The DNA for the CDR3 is TGTGCCAGCAGTCCCCGGACAGGGGCTCTCAATCAGCCCCAGCATTTT. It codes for CASSPRTGALNQPQHF.

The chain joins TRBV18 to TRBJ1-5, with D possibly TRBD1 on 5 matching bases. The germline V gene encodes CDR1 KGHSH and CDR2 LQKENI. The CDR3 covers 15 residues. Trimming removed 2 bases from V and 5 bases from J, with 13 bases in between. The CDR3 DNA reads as TGTGCCAGCTCACCAAGGGCACAGGCCTATCAGCCCCAGCATTTT. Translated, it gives CASSPRAQAYQPQHF.

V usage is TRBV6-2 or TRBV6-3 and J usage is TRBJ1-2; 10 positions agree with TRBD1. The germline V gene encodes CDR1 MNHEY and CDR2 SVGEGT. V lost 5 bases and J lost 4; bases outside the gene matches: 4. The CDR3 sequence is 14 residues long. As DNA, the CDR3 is TGTGCCAGCAGTCCGGACAGGGGGATCTATGGCTACACCTTC. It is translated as CASSPDRGIYGYTF.